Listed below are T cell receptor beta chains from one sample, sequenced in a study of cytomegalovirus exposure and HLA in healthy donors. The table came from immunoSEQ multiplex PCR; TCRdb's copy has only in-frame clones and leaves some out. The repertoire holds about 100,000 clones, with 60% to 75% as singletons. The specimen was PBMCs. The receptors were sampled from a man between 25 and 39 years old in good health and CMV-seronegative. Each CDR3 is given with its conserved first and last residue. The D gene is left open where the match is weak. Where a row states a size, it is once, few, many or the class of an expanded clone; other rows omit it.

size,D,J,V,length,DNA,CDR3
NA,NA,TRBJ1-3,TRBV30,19,TGTGCCTGGAGTGTAGACGTTTGGAGAGTGGAGTCCTCTGGAAACACCATATATTTT,CAWSVDVWRVESSGNTIYF
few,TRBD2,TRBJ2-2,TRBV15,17,TGTGCCACCCAAATCTCCCATAGCGGGTCGAACACCGGGGAGCTGTTTTTT,CATQISHSGSNTGELFF
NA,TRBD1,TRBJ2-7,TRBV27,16,TGTGCCAGCAGTTTATTGGGGACAGGGGGGCTTCACGAGCAGTACTTC,CASSLLGTGGLHEQYF
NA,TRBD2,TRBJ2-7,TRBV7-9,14,TGTTCCAGCAGCTTGGCGGGAGTTGGCCACGAGCAGTACTTC,CSSSLAGVGHEQYF
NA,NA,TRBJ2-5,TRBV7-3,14,TGTGCCAGCAGCTTAGAGGGTAGTGGGGAGACCCAGTACTTC,CASSLEGSGETQYF
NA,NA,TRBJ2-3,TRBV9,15,TGTGCCAGCAGCGCAGAGGACTTAAACACAGATACGCAGTATTTT,CASSAEDLNTDTQYF
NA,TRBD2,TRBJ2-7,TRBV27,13,TGTGCCAGCAAACGGACTAGCGGCTACGAGCAGTACTTC,CASKRTSGYEQYF
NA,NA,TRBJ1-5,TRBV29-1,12,TGCAGCGTGGGAGATAGCAATCAGCCCCAGCATTTT,CSVGDSNQPQHF
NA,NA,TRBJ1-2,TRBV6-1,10,TGTGCCAGCAGGGACACATCCAGCACCTTC,CASRDTSSTF
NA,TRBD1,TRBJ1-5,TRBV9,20,TGTGCCAGCAGCGTAGTGGGCGGGACAGCGGCCTCTTATAGCAATCAGCCCCAGCATTTT,CASSVVGGTAASYSNQPQHF
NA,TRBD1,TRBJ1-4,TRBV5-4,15,TGTGCCAGCAGCTTGCCGGGACAGGAGGCGGAAAAACTGTTTTTT,CASSLPGQEAEKLFF
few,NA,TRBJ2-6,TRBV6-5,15,TGTGCCAGCAGTCGCTCGCCAGCTGGGGCCAACGTCCTGACTTTC,CASSRSPAGANVLTF
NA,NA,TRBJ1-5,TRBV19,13,TGTGCCAGTAGCCTCGACAGGAGGCAGCTCCAGCATTTT,CASSLDRRQLQHF
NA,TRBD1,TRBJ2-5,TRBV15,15,TGTGCCACCAGCAGGACGGGACAGGGAGTTAAGACCCAGTACTTC,CATSRTGQGVKTQYF
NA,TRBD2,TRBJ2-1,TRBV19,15,TGTGCCAGTAGTATGGGCGGGAGATTGAACCATGAGCAGTTCTTC,CASSMGGRLNHEQFF
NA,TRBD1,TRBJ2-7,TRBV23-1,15,TGCGCCAGCAGTCAATCGAAGGACAGGGGATGCGAGCAGTACTTC,CASSQSKDRGCEQYF
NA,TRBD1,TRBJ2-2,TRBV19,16,TGTGCCAGTAGTTTGAGAGGGGGCCCCCACACCGGGGAGCTGTTTTTT,CASSLRGGPHTGELFF
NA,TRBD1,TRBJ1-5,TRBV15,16,TGTGCCACCAGCCAGACAGGGGGCCTTAGCAATCAGCCCCAGCATTTT,CATSQTGGLSNQPQHF
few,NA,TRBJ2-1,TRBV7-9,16,TGTGCCAGCAGCCTAGTATGGGTGGCTAGTTCCAATGAGCAGTTCTTC,CASSLVWVASSNEQFF
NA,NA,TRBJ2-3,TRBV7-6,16,TGTGCCAGCAGCTGGTGGTCGAGCGGGAGCACAGATACGCAGTATTTT,CASSWWSSGSTDTQYF
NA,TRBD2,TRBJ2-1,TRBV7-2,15,TGTGCCAGCAGCTTTGGGGGAGGGCCTAGGAATGAGCAGTTCTTC,CASSFGGGPRNEQFF
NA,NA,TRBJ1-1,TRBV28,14,TGTGCCAGCAGTGCCGGACAGATGAACACTGAAGCTTTCTTT,CASSAGQMNTEAFF
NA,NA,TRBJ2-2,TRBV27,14,TGTGCCAGCAGTCGGGGACAAGTCACCGGGGAGCTGTTTTTT,CASSRGQVTGELFF
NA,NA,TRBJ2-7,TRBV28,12,TGTGCCAGCAGAGAGAGACAGTACGAGCAGTACTTC,CASRERQYEQYF
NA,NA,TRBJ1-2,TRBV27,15,TGTGCCAGCAGTTTATCGGGGCAGTCAGCCTATGGCTACACCTTC,CASSLSGQSAYGYTF
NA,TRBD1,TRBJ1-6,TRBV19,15,TGTGCCAGTAGTTCTTTACAGGGGAGAATTTCACCCCTCCACTTT,CASSSLQGRISPLHF
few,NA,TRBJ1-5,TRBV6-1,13,TGTGCCAGCAGGAGGACAGTCAATCAGCCCCAGCATTTT,CASRRTVNQPQHF
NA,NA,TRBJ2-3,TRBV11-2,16,TGTGCCAGCAGCCTTTTAGGGGGGGGCGGCACAGATACGCAGTATTTT,CASSLLGGGGTDTQYF
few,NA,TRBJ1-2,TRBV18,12,TGTGCCAGCTCACCTGGCGACAGTGGCTACACCTTC,CASSPGDSGYTF
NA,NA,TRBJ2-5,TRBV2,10,TGTGCCAGCCGGAGGGAGACCCAGTACTTC,CASRRETQYF
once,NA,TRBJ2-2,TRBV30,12,TGTGCCTGGCTCGGGGGTCCCGGGGAGCTGTTTTTT,CAWLGGPGELFF
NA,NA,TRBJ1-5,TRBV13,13,TGTGCCAGCAGCTTACAGGGGAATCAGCCCCAGCATTTT,CASSLQGNQPQHF
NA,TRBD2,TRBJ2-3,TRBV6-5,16,TGTGCCAGCAGTTACCTTAGCGGGAGCAAAACAGATACGCAGTATTTT,CASSYLSGSKTDTQYF
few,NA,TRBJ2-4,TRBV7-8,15,TGTGCCAGCAGCTTAAGGGCAGGGGACAAAAACATTCAGTACTTC,CASSLRAGDKNIQYF
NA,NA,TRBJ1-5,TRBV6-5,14,TGTGCCAGGGGGACACCCTATAGCAATCAGCCCCAGCATTTT,CARGTPYSNQPQHF
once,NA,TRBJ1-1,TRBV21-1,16,TGTGCCAGCAGCGGCTCTAGTCGACTCTGGAACACTGAAGCTTTCTTT,CASSGSSRLWNTEAFF
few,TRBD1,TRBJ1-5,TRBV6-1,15,TGTGCCAGCACCCAGTCAGGGGGCCGCAATCAGCCCCAGCATTTT,CASTQSGGRNQPQHF
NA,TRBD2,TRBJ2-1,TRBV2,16,TGTGCCAGCGGCAGGGATAGCGGGGGTGTATACAATGAGCAGTTCTTC,CASGRDSGGVYNEQFF
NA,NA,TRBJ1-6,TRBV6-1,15,TGTGCCAGCAGTGAACTAAAAAGGGGGGGTTCACCCCTCCACTTT,CASSELKRGGSPLHF
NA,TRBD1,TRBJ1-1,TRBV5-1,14,TGCGCCAGCAGCCTACGACAGGGGAACACTGAAGCTTTCTTT,CASSLRQGNTEAFF
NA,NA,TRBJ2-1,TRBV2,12,TGTGCCAGCAGGACCGACGGGGATGAGCAGTTCTTC,CASRTDGDEQFF
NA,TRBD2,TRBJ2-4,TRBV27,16,TGTGCCAGCAGTTTGGGAGGGTCTGCGGGCAAAAACATTCAGTACTTC,CASSLGGSAGKNIQYF
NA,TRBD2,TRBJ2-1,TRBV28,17,TGTGCCAGCAGTTTGGCGCCCGGGACTAGCGGTTACAATGAGCAGTTCTTC,CASSLAPGTSGYNEQFF
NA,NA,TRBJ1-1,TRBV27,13,TGTGCCAGCAGTTTGGGCAGGGTGACTGAAGCTTTCTTT,CASSLGRVTEAFF
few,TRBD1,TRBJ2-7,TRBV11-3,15,TGTGCCAGCAGCTCCGGAGGACAGGGGTGGAACGAGCAGTACTTC,CASSSGGQGWNEQYF
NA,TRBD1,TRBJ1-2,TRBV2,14,TGTGCCACCGTACAGGGGCCATTTAACTATGGCTACACCTTC,CATVQGPFNYGYTF
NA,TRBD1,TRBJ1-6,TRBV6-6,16,TGTGCCAGCAGTTACGGGGGACAGCCTACCAATTCACCCCTCCACTTT,CASSYGGQPTNSPLHF